This T cell receptor (beta chain) is from a study of blood T cell repertoires in COVID-19. Study-level background: Sites in the United States, Italy and Spain provided acute and convalescent COVID-19 samples. Sources were T cells, B-cell-depleted T cells, or PBMCs; the material itself was cDNA or gDNA.

CDR1 is SGHRS, CDR2 YFSETQ, per germline. The CDR3 length is 14 residues. V shed 4 bases and J shed 3 bases, with 11 bases lying between them. Original data processing: Reference gene primers were amplified, and this amplification served to estimate nucleated cell counts. The method was immunoSEQ multiplex PCR; TCRdb's version includes in-frame clones alone and lacks a portion of them. The V and J calls and the clone size are those of that table, but D and trimming were determined from the DNA. Among about 53,000 clones listed, about 83% were seen once. The J gene is TRBJ1-3, the V gene TRBV5-1; TRBD1 is a possible D gene (5 bases). This TCR was recovered from a man over 45 with acute or convalescent COVID-19. Sequences were obtained from peripheral blood. CDR3 sequence reads: CASSERGNGNTIYF. CDR3 bases: TGCGCCAGCAGCGAGCGGGGCAATGGAAACACCATATATTTT.